This is a list of T cell receptor beta chains from one sample in a study of T cells in tumors after PD-1 blockade. Assay used: immunoSEQ multiplex PCR; TCRdb lists only in-frame clones, some missing. Among approximately 45,000 clones listed, approximately 79% were seen once. The sample in question was PBMCs, obtained before anti-PD-1 therapy. The receptor set was obtained from a human donor with advanced basal cell or squamous cell carcinoma (not recorded which). Each CDR3 is given with its conserved first and last residue. The order of the fields is CDR3 length, J gene, D gene, clone size, V gene, CDR3 DNA, CDR3 protein. D genes are given only for firm matches. Expanded clones are given a class, and other clones once, few, many or no size at all.

14	TRBJ2-1	TRBD2	-	TRBV29-1	TGCAGCGTTGAGGGGGGGGAGAGGTACAATGAGCAGTTCTTC	CSVEGGERYNEQFF
13	TRBJ2-5	-	-	TRBV2	TGTGCCAGCAGTACTAGGACGGGTGAGACCCAGTACTTC	CASSTRTGETQYF
16	TRBJ2-2	TRBD2	-	TRBV7-9	TGTGCCAGCAGCTTCCGCGGGGGGGCGCGAACCGGGGAGCTGTTTTTT	CASSFRGGARTGELFF
13	TRBJ1-1	-	few	TRBV3-1/TRBV3-2	TGTGCCAGCAGCCCCCCGGGACTCGTTGAAGCTTTCTTT	CASSPPGLVEAFF
11	TRBJ1-1	-	few	TRBV2	TGTCTCAGCGGGTCGACCGGTGAAGCTTTCTTT	CLSGSTGEAFF
16	TRBJ2-1	TRBD1	-	TRBV3-1/TRBV3-2	TGTGCCAGCAGCCAAGTTGGGACAGGAGTTGGGAATGAGCAGTTCTTC	CASSQVGTGVGNEQFF
15	TRBJ2-3	-	-	TRBV10-3	TGTGCCACGGAGTCGGCCGGGTCGGGCACAGATACGCAGTATTTT	CATESAGSGTDTQYF
16	TRBJ2-7	-	-	TRBV21-1	TGTGCCAGCAGCAAGGGACTAGCGGGAGACTACTACGAGCAGTACTTC	CASSKGLAGDYYEQYF
18	TRBJ2-5	TRBD2	-	TRBV4-2	TGTGCCAGCAGCCAAGATGGGGGCGGGAGGGCTGGTCAAGAGACCCAGTACTTC	CASSQDGGGRAGQETQYF
16	TRBJ2-7	TRBD2	-	TRBV6-2/TRBV6-3	TGTGCCAGCAGTAACCCCCTTAGCGGGGTTAGGGACGAGCAGTACTTC	CASSNPLSGVRDEQYF
15	TRBJ1-5	-	medium-sized	TRBV15	TGTGCCACCAGCCGAAGCGGGGATAGCAATCAGCCCCAGCATTTT	CATSRSGDSNQPQHF
15	TRBJ2-7	-	-	TRBV15	TGTGCCACCAGCAGGAGCTCGGGGGGCCTATACGAGCAGTACTTC	CATSRSSGGLYEQYF
14	TRBJ1-5	-	-	TRBV19	TGTGCCACCGGGGACACACTTAGCAATCAGCCCCAGCATTTT	CATGDTLSNQPQHF
17	TRBJ2-7	-	-	TRBV4-1	TGCGCCAGCAGCCAAGGACCTCCCGGGACAAGTCCGGTCGAGCAGTACTTC	CASSQGPPGTSPVEQYF
15	TRBJ2-3	-	-	TRBV13	TGTGCCAGCAGCCAAGGAACTACCTATGGAGATACGCAGTATTTT	CASSQGTTYGDTQYF
17	TRBJ2-3	TRBD2	-	TRBV19	TGTGCCAGTAGCCTCGAGACTAGCGGGAGAAATGGAGATACGCAGTATTTT	CASSLETSGRNGDTQYF
15	TRBJ2-5	-	once	TRBV28	TGTGCCAGCAGTTCAGTTACAGGGAAAAAAGAGACCCAGTACTTC	CASSSVTGKKETQYF
16	TRBJ2-5	TRBD2	-	TRBV18	TGTGCCAGCTCACCAGGAACAGCGGGGGGGCCAGAGACCCAGTACTTC	CASSPGTAGGPETQYF
14	TRBJ1-5	-	-	TRBV2	TGTGCCAGCAGCGCAAGTGGTAGGGATCAGCCCCAGCATTTT	CASSASGRDQPQHF
16	TRBJ2-3	TRBD2	once	TRBV5-1	TGCGCCAGCAGCGAGACTAGCGGGAGGTACACAGATACGCAGTATTTT	CASSETSGRYTDTQYF
12	TRBJ2-2	-	once	TRBV7-6	TGTGCCAGCAGGAGGGAAGCCGGGGAGCTGTTTTTT	CASRREAGELFF
15	TRBJ2-1	-	-	TRBV7-2	TGTGCCAGCAGCTTAGCGCTATACAGGAACAATGAGCAGTTCTTC	CASSLALYRNNEQFF
15	TRBJ2-5	-	-	TRBV6-5	TGTGCCAGCAGTCCGGGGGAAACGGGGAGAGAGACCCAGTACTTC	CASSPGETGRETQYF
17	TRBJ1-4	-	few	TRBV7-2	TGTGCCAGCAGCTCATACCGGAGGGGGGGTACTAATGAAAAACTGTTTTTT	CASSSYRRGGTNEKLFF
14	TRBJ2-7	-	few	TRBV6-1	TGTGCCAGCAGTGAAATGGCCAGGGAGTACGAGCAGTACTTC	CASSEMAREYEQYF
15	TRBJ1-4	-	-	TRBV4-1	TGCGCCAGCAGCCATCCAGGGGCAACTAATGAAAAACTGTTTTTT	CASSHPGATNEKLFF
12	TRBJ2-4	-	-	TRBV28	TGTGCCAGCGGGGAGGACAAAAACATTCAGTACTTC	CASGEDKNIQYF
15	TRBJ1-2	-	-	TRBV6-5	TGTGCCAGCAGTCTCTCGGGGAGGAGTGGCTATGGCTACACCTTC	CASSLSGRSGYGYTF
15	TRBJ2-7	TRBD1	-	TRBV24-1	TGTGCCACCAGTGATTCCGGGACAGGCAGATACGAGCAGTACTTC	CATSDSGTGRYEQYF
12	TRBJ2-5	-	-	TRBV6-6	TGTGCCAGCAGGTCAGGGATTCAGACCCAGTACTTC	CASRSGIQTQYF
17	TRBJ2-3	TRBD2	-	TRBV15	TGTGCCACCAGCGTGACTTTTAGCGGGCAACGCACAGATACGCAGTATTTT	CATSVTFSGQRTDTQYF
14	TRBJ2-7	TRBD1	-	TRBV6-5	TGTGCCAGCAGCCCGGGACAGGGTAGGATCGAGCAGTACTTC	CASSPGQGRIEQYF
14	TRBJ2-1	-	-	TRBV6-4	TGTGCCAGCAGTGGGTCGGGGGCTAGCCCAAGGAAGTTCTTC	CASSGSGASPRKFF
18	TRBJ1-2	TRBD1	-	TRBV28	TGTGCCAGCAGTTTCGATGTCGCCCCCATCGGGACAGGGGATGGCTACACCTTC	CASSFDVAPIGTGDGYTF
14	TRBJ1-5	TRBD1	-	TRBV6-6	TGTGCCAGCACCCCCACAGGGGGCGTTCAGCCCCAGCATTTT	CASTPTGGVQPQHF